This T cell receptor (beta chain) was sequenced in a study of cytomegalovirus exposure and HLA in healthy donors. For the study at large: One earlier analysis, a look at approximately 190 million T cells, found fewer than 140 million unique TCR beta sequences. Study-level findings and limits: TCR beta V segments were, for the most part, productive about 87% or about 30% of the time in an earlier analysis. In a later analysis, a missense DCLRE1C variant was linked to TCR beta V- and J-gene trimming.

As concerns this clone: Its antigen is currently unknown. Distinct nucleotide sequences in the sample also encode this CDR3.

Trimming took 4 bases from V and 8 from J, leaving 8 bases between them. Germline-derived CDR1 and CDR2 are MDHEN and SYDVKM. CDR3 length: 11 amino acids. PCR amplification relied on 60 Vbeta primers (plus 13 Jbeta primers). Data came from immunoSEQ multiplex PCR; TCRdb stores just in-frame clones and leaves some out. The sample lists roughly 100,000 clones, 10% seen once, with 5.5% to 7.5% in the top ten. The donors gave bone marrow, and they were healthy. The clonotype was recovered from a man aged 35 to 55 in good health and CMV-seropositive. The chain carries TRBV28 and TRBJ1-2; possible D gene TRBD1, 5 bases. The sequencing sample was made of PBMCs. The CDR3 region has the DNA TGTGCCAGCAGTTCAGGGTACGGCTACACCTTC. Amino acids: CASSSGYGYTF.